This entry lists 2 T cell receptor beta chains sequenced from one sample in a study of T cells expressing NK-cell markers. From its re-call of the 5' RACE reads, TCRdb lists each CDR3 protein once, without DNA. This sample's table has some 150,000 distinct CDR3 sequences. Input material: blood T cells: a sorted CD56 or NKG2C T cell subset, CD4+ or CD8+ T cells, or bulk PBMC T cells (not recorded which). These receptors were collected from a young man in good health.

The CDR3 region is CASSSWTSGRTPDTQYF. The rearrangement links TRBV7-9 to TRBJ2-3; the D call from TCRdb, TRBD2, cannot be confirmed without DNA. Germline CDR1 and CDR2: SEHNR and FQNEAQ (reference sequence). The CDR3 is 17 amino acids.

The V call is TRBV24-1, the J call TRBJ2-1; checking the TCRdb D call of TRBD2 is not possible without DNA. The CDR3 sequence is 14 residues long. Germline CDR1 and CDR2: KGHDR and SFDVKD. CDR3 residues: CATSPSGIYNEQFF.